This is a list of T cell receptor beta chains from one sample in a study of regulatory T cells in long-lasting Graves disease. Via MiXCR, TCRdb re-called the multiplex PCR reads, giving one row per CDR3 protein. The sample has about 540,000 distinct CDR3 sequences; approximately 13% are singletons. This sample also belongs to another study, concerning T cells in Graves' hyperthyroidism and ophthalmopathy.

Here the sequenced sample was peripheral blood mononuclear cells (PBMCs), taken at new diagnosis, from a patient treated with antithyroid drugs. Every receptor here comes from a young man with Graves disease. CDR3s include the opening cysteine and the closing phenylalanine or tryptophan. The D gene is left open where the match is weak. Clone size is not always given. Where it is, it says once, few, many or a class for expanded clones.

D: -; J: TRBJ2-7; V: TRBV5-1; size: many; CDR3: CASSPDTHEQYF; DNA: TGCGCCAGCAGCCCGGACACCCACGAGCAGTACTTC
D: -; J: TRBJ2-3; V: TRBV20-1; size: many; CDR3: CSARGARPWGDTQYF; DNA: TGCAGTGCTAGAGGGGCCCGGCCGTGGGGGGATACGCAGTATTTT
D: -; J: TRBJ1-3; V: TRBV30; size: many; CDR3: CAWGDTGQPSGNTIYF; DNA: TGTGCCTGGGGGGACACCGGACAGCCCTCTGGAAACACCATATATTTT
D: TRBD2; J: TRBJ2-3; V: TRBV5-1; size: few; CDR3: CASSLARFYGRTSGQVSDTQYF; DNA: TGCGCCAGCAGCTTGGCTAGATTCTACGGTCGTACTAGCGGTCAAGTATCGGATACGCAGTATTTT
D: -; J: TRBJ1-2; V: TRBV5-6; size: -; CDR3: CASSLDLSDSYGYTF; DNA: TGTGCCAGCAGCTTGGATTTATCGGACAGCTATGGCTACACCTTC
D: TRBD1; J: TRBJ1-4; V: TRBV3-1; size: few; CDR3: CASSLRTGSNEKLFF; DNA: TGTGCCAGCAGCCTTCGGACAGGGTCTAATGAAAAACTGTTTTTT
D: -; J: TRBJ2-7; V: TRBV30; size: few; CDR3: CARSEDREVYEQYF; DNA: TGTGCCCGCTCAGAAGACAGGGAGGTCTACGAGCAGTACTTC
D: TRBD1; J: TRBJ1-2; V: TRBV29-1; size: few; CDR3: CSAMTGKDPYGYTF; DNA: TGCAGCGCGATGACAGGGAAGGATCCCTATGGCTACACCTTC
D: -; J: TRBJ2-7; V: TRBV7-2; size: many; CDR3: CASSLPPVGREQYF; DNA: TGTGCCAGCAGTCTTCCCCCTGTGGGGCGGGAGCAGTACTTC
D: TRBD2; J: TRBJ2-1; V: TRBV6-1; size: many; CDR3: CASSDASGRSYNEQFF; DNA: TGTGCCAGCAGTGACGCTAGCGGACGCTCCTACAATGAGCAGTTCTTC
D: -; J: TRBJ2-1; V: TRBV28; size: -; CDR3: CATSDFEDEQFF; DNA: TGTGCCACCAGTGATTTCGAGGATGAGCAGTTCTTC
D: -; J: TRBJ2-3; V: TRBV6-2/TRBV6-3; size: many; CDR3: CASSYPGVQDTQYF; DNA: TGTGCCAGCAGTTACCCAGGGGTACAGGATACGCAGTATTTT
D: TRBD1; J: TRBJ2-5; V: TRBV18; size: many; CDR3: CASSPGQGKETQYF; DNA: TGTGCCAGCTCACCCGGACAGGGGAAAGAGACCCAGTACTTC
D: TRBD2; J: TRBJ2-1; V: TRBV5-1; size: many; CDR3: CASSRGLAGGPNEQFF; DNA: TGCGCCAGCAGCCGGGGACTAGCGGGAGGGCCCAATGAGCAGTTCTTC
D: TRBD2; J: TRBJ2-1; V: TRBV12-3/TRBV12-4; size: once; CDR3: CASSPLPGTSGSNEQFF; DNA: TGTGCCAGCAGTCCACTTCCCGGGACTAGCGGGAGTAATGAGCAGTTCTTC
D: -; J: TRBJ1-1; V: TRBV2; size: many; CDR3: CASSLTKNTEAFF; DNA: TGTGCCAGCAGTCTCACAAAGAACACTGAAGCTTTCTTT
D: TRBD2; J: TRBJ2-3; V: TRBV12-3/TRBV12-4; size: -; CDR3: CASSLRSGRTDTQYF; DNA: TGTGCCAGCAGTTTAAGGAGCGGGAGAACGGATACGCAGTATTTT
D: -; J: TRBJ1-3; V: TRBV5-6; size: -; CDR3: CASSLAIGGNTIYF; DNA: TGTGCCAGCAGCTTGGCCATTGGAGGAAACACCATATATTTT
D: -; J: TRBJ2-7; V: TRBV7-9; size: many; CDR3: CASSPQREQYF; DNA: TGTGCCAGCAGCCCCCAGCGAGAGCAGTACTTC
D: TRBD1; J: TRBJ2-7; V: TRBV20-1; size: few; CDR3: CSARDRTGGAYEQYF; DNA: TGCAGTGCTAGAGATAGGACAGGGGGAGCCTACGAGCAGTACTTC
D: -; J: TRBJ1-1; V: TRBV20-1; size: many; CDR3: CSAISTGYTEAFF; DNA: TGCAGTGCTATTTCAACAGGGTACACTGAAGCTTTCTTT
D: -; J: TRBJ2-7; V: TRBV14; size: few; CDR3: CASSQAEVEQYF; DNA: TGTGCCAGCAGCCAAGCGGAAGTAGAGCAGTACTTC
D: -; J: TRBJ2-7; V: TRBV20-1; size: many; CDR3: CSARLGRDSSYEQYF; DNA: TGCAGTGCTAGACTGGGCAGAGACAGCTCCTACGAGCAGTACTTC
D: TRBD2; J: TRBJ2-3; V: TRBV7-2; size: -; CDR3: CASSGTSVTDTQYF; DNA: TGTGCCAGCAGCGGGACTAGCGTAACAGATACGCAGTATTTT
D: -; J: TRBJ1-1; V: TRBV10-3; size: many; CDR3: CAISPTTLDTEAFF; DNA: TGTGCCATCAGTCCTACTACGTTGGACACTGAAGCTTTCTTT
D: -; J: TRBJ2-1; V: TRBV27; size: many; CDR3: CASSLSGLANNEQFF; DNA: TGTGCCAGCAGTTTATCCGGACTGGCCAACAATGAGCAGTTCTTC
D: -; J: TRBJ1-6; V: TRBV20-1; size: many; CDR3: CSAGTGVGSPLHF; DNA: TGCAGTGCCGGAACCGGGGTGGGTTCACCCCTCCACTTT
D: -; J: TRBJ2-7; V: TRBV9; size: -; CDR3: CASSVGLRYEQYF; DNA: TGTGCCAGCAGCGTAGGCCTACGCTACGAGCAGTACTTC
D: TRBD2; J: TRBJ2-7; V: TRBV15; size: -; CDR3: CATSRDRTSGTLEQYF; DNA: TGTGCCACCAGCAGAGATAGGACTAGCGGGACTCTCGAGCAGTACTTC
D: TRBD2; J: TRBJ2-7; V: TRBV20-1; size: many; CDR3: CSAETSGSYEQYF; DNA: TGCAGTGCAGAGACTAGCGGTTCCTACGAGCAGTACTTC
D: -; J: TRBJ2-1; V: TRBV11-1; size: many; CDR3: CASRYKADSYNEQFF; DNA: TGTGCCAGCAGGTACAAAGCGGATTCCTACAATGAGCAGTTCTTC
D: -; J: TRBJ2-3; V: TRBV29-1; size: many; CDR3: CSVGPRRSSTDTQYF; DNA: TGCAGCGTTGGCCCCAGGCGTTCAAGCACAGATACGCAGTATTTT
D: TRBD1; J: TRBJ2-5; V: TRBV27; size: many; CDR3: CASSLAYRGETQYF; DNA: TGTGCCAGCAGTTTGGCATACAGGGGGGAGACCCAGTACTTC
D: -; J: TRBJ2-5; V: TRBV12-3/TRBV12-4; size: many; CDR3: CASSFWPGQETQYF; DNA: TGTGCCAGCAGTTTTTGGCCAGGCCAAGAGACCCAGTACTTC
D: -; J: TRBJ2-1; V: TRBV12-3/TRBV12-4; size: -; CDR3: CASSLAPSTNEQFF; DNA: TGTGCCAGCAGTTTGGCGCCTAGCACCAATGAGCAGTTCTTC